The T cell receptor (beta chain) under discussion was sequenced for a study of cytotoxic CD8 clonotypes in ibrutinib-treated CLL. Overall study context: Included were about 11 relapsed/refractory and about 15 treatment-naive patients, of whom roughly 17 were IGHV unmutated. Study observations and caveats: Public clonotypes, found uncommonly, either contracted or stayed stable on treatment.

Profiling relied on immunoSEQ multiplex PCR, and the TCRdb table lists in-frame clones only, not all of them. The sample consists of 70,000 to 80,000 clones, around four fifths of them appearing once. The ends lost 5 bases at V and 5 bases at J; junction bases unmatched: 11. The CDR3 runs to 16 residues. CDR1 is SGHDN and CDR2 is FVKESK in the germline V gene. On this clone itself: Its antigen remains unidentified.

Specimen: PBMCs, collected after 24 months of ibrutinib treatment. The gene calls are TRBV14 and TRBJ2-7, with TRBD2 identical over 11 bases. The clonotype comes from a human donor with chronic lymphocytic leukemia. CDR3 nucleotides: TGTGCCAGCAGCAACCCGGGACTAGCGGAGGGCCACGAGCAGTACTTC. Encoded protein: CASSNPGLAEGHEQYF.